This T cell receptor beta chain emerged from a study of vaccination and CD4 T cells after COVID-19. Study-level information: Convalescent patients gave post-COVID blood a median roughly 96 days post-diagnosis, range 35 to 161.

The treatment was: roughly 10-day PBMC culture with coronavirus spike peptide pools or control peptides (ViraFEST assay). Before the COVID-19 pandemic (2011-2018), CD4+ T cells were obtained from the unexposed donor. The culture of 2 million to 2.5 million PBMCs per well included approximately 10 IU/ml IL-2 and about 11 ug/ml peptide pools. Findings and limits, study-wide: A median approximately 83% of convalescent patients' SARS-CoV-2-reactive clones emerged only after vaccination.

An Oncomine TCR Beta short-read assay was used to sequence the DNA from cultured CD4+ T cells. TCRdb independently ran MiXCR on the PCR reads; one entry per CDR3 protein. This sample carries several thousand distinct CDR3 sequences, 35% to 55% of them seen once, and the ten largest clones take about 32%. There are a few counts of this clonotype. Its cognate antigen is unknown. This receptor was obtained from a human donor in good health. The sequenced material came from CD4+ T cells from blood, cultured in vitro.

The CDR3 reads CASNEGLVRYQETQYF. The CDR3 nucleotides read TGTGCCAGCAATGAGGGACTAGTTAGGTACCAAGAGACCCAGTACTTC. This chain uses TRBV6-1 with TRBJ2-5; 8 nucleotides agree with TRBD2. This CDR3 spans 16 amino acids. V trimming: 7 bases; J trimming: 0 bases; junction bases outside the gene matches: 10. CDR1 is MNHNS, CDR2 SASEGT, per germline.